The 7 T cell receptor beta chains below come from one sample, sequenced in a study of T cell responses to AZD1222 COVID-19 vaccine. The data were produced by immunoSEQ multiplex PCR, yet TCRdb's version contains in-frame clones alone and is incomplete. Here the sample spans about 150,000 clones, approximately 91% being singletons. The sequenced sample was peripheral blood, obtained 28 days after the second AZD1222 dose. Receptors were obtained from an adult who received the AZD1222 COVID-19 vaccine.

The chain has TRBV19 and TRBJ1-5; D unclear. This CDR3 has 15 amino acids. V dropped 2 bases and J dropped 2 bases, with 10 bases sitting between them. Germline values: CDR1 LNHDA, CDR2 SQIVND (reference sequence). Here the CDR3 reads CASSISGSRNQPQHF. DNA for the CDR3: TGTGCCAGTAGTATATCGGGGTCCCGCAATCAGCCCCAGCATTTT.

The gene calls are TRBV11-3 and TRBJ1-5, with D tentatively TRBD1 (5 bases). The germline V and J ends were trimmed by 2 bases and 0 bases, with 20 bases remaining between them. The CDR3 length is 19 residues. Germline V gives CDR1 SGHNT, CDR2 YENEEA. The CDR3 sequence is CASSLWRGPILNSNQPQHF. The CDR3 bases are TGTGCCAGCAGCTTATGGCGGGGCCCGATCTTAAATAGCAATCAGCCCCAGCATTTT.

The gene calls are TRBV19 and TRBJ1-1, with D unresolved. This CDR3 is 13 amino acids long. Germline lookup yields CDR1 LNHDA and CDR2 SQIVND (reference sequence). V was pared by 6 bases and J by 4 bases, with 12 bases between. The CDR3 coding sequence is TGTGCCAGTAGAACAGCCGGTCCCACTGAAGCTTTCTTT. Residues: CASRTAGPTEAFF.

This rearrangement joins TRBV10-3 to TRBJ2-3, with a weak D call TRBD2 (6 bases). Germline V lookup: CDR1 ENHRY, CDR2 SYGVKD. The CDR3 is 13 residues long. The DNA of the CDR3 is TGTGCTTCGCTCCGGGAGAACACAGATACGCAGTATTTT. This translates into CASLRENTDTQYF.

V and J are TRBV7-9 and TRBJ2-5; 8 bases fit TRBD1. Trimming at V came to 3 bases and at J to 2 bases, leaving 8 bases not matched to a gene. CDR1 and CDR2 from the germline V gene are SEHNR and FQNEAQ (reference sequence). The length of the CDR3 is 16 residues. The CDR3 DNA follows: TGTGCCAGCAGCTTCGGAAGGGGACAGGCACAAGAGACCCAGTACTTC. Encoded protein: CASSFGRGQAQETQYF. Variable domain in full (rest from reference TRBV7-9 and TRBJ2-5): DTGVSQNPRHKITKRGQNVTFRCDPISEHNRLYWYRQTLGQGPEFLTYFQNEAQLEKSRLLSDRFSAERPKGSFSTLEIQRTEQGDSAMYLCASSFGRGQAQETQYFGPGTRLLVL.

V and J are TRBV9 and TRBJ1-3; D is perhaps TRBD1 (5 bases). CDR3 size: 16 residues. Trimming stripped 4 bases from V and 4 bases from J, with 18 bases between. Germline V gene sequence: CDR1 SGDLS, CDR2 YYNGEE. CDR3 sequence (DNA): TGTGCCAGCAGCTGGGGGAGCCCGAAGTCCGGAAACACCATATATTTT. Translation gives CASSWGSPKSGNTIYF.

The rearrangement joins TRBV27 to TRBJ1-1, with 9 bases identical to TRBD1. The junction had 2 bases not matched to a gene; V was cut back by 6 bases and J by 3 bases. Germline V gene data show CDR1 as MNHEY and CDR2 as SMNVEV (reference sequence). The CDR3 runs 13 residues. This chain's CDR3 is CASRRQGDTEAFF. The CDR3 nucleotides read TGTGCCAGCAGGAGACAGGGGGACACTGAAGCTTTCTTT.